The 16 T cell receptor beta chains presented below share a single source sample, sequenced in a study of neurological immune-mediated disorders. TCRdb re-analysed the 5' RACE reads in MiXCR, keeping a single row per CDR3 protein. The table records 100,000 or so distinct CDR3 sequences, 3.5% of them present only once. The sequencing input was PBMCs. The receptors shown here come from a woman in her late teens or twenties with multiple sclerosis.

Ten or more counts support this clonotype. This chain joins TRBV5-1 and TRBJ2-5; 16 nucleotides agree with TRBD2. This CDR3 spans 17 amino acids. Unmatched junction bases numbered 12, after V lost 3 bases and J lost 10 bases. Germline V lookup: CDR1 SGHRS, CDR2 YFSETQ. The CDR3 region is CASSYGTSGGAPQSQYF. The CDR3 coding sequence is TGCGCCAGCAGCTACGGGACTAGCGGGGGGGCTCCCCAGAGCCAGTACTTC.

This clonotype was counted many times. The chain uses TRBV27 and TRBJ2-7; D possibly corresponds to TRBD1 (5 bases). Looked up from germline, CDR1 is MNHEY and CDR2 is SMNVEV (reference sequence). This CDR3 region has 12 residues. V was pared by 6 bases and J by 6 bases, with 12 bases between. CDR3: CASSLAGREQYF. The CDR3 nucleotides read TGTGCCAGCAGCCTCGCAGGGCGCGAGCAGTACTTC.

This clonotype was seen ten or more times. V and J are TRBV20-1 and TRBJ1-1; a weak D match, TRBD1 (6 bases). The germline gives CDR1 DFQATT, CDR2 SNEGSKA (reference sequence). V shed 0 bases and J shed 1 base, with 12 bases lying between them. This CDR3 region has 15 residues. CDR3 nucleotides: TGCAGTGCTAGAGATGGGGGCATGGGGAACACTGAAGCTTTCTTT. This codes for CSARDGGMGNTEAFF.

In this sample, this clonotype turned up many times. The chain employs TRBV7-2 and TRBJ2-7, with TRBD2 matching 12 bases. The germline V gene encodes CDR1 SGHTA and CDR2 FQGNSA. The V and J ends lost 4 bases and 4 bases, in that order; junction bases with no gene match: 5. The CDR3 covers 15 residues. CDR3 amino acids: CASSSGTSGPYEQYF. The CDR3 DNA sequence: TGTGCCAGCAGCTCCGGGACTAGCGGGCCTTACGAGCAGTACTTC.

There are many counts of this clonotype. The gene calls are TRBV5-1 and TRBJ2-1, with D possibly being TRBD1 or TRBD2 (5 bases each). This CDR3 has 15 amino acids. Between the trimmed V and J ends, which lost 3 bases and 2 bases, there was a span of 12 bases. Germline CDR1 SGHRS, CDR2 YFSETQ. The CDR3 protein is CASSSGTVTYNEQFF. The CDR3 DNA reads as TGCGCCAGCAGCTCCGGGACGGTCACCTACAATGAGCAGTTCTTC.

This clonotype was counted many times. The rearrangement uses TRBV6-5 and TRBJ2-3; D ambiguous. The CDR3 runs 13 residues. Germline V lookup: CDR1 MNHEY, CDR2 SVGAGI. V was pared by 2 bases and J by 4 bases, with 7 bases between. The CDR3 sequence: CASSYGEADTQYF. The CDR3 nucleotides read TGTGCCAGCAGTTACGGAGAGGCAGATACGCAGTATTTT.

There are many counts of this clonotype. The chain couples TRBV20-1 to TRBJ2-1; 7 bases fit TRBD2. In germline, CDR1 is DFQATT, CDR2 SNEGSKA (reference sequence). Germline trimming cut 6 bases from V and 5 bases from J; bases unmatched to any gene: 7. The CDR3 runs to 13 residues. The CDR3 protein is CSAKPLADNEQFF. The CDR3 DNA is TGCAGTGCAAAGCCCCTAGCGGACAATGAGCAGTTCTTC.

The J gene is TRBJ2-7, the V gene TRBV2; TRBD2 aligns across 7 bases. Per germline, CDR1 SNHLY and CDR2 FYNNEI. This CDR3 is 13 amino acids long. The ends lost 6 bases at V and 4 bases at J; junction bases unmatched: 6. The CDR3 DNA reads TGTGCCAGCAGCTCGGGACTACAATACGAGCAGTACTTC. It encodes CASSSGLQYEQYF.

This clonotype was picked up many times. The rearrangement uses TRBV20-1 and TRBJ2-1, with TRBD2 identical over 12 bases. Germline CDR1 reads DFQATT; CDR2 reads SNEGSKA (reference sequence). There are 15 residues in the CDR3. After removal of 5 bases from V and 2 bases from J, the junction contained 4 bases not matched to a gene. CDR3 amino acids: CSADLAGGPYNEQFF. CDR3 in DNA: TGCAGTGCTGACCTAGCGGGGGGGCCCTACAATGAGCAGTTCTTC.

At least ten counts were recorded for this clonotype. The chain links TRBV11-2 to TRBJ2-7; D is perhaps TRBD1 (6 bases). The germline CDR1 and CDR2 sequences are SGHAT and FQNNGV. V was clipped by 5 bases and J by 0 bases, with 11 bases between them. This CDR3 is 14 amino acids long. The CDR3 nucleotides read TGTGCCAGCAGCCAGGACAGCATCTCCTACGAGCAGTACTTC. Translated, it gives CASSQDSISYEQYF.

The sample holds many counts of this clonotype. The rearrangement links TRBV15 to TRBJ2-7; no reliable D call. V was clipped by 0 bases and J by 2 bases, with 5 bases between them. The CDR3 length is 13 residues. Per the germline V gene, CDR1 is LNHNV and CDR2 is YYDKDF (reference sequence). The CDR3 here is CATSRDQTYEQYF. In nucleotides, the CDR3 is TGTGCCACCAGCAGAGATCAAACCTACGAGCAGTACTTC.

This clonotype has a count of ten or more. The V gene is TRBV6-5, the J gene TRBJ1-5, with D possibly being TRBD1 (6 bases). The CDR3 runs 16 residues. The V end lost 5 bases, the J end lost 2 bases, and 16 bases lay between the germline ends. The V gene's germline CDR1 is MNHEY and CDR2 SVGAGI. The CDR3 region is CASSQNTGLGNQPQHF. The DNA of the CDR3 is TGTGCCAGCAGTCAGAACACAGGGCTGGGCAATCAGCCCCAGCATTTT.

This clonotype was counted ten times or more. The chain combines TRBV4-3 with TRBJ2-5; D unresolved. Trimming removed 0 bases at V and 2 bases at J, with 7 bases between. Germline V lookup: CDR1 LGHNA, CDR2 YSLEER. This CDR3 contains 14 residues. The CDR3 coding sequence is TGCGCCAGCAGCCAAGACTCTAGTCAAGAGACCCAGTACTTC. This translates into CASSQDSSQETQYF.

By its share, this clonotype is medium-sized (0.01 to 0.1%). CDR3 in amino acids: CASSPTQFSGYTF. The CDR3 DNA sequence: TGTGCCAGCAGCCCGACACAATTCTCGGGCTACACCTTC. The chain is built from TRBV13 and TRBJ1-2; D uncertain. CDR3 length equals 13 residues. V was clipped by 5 bases and J by 8 bases, with 15 bases between them. CDR1 PRHDT and CDR2 FYEKMQ come from the germline V gene (reference sequence). The entire variable domain, with the rest obtained from reference TRBV13 and TRBJ1-2, is as follows: AAGVIQSPRHLIKEKRETATLKCYPIPRHDTVYWYQQGPGQDPQFLISFYEKMQSDKGSIPDRFSAQQFSDYHSELNMSSLELGDSALYFCASSPTQFSGYTFGSGTRLTVV.

This clonotype has at least ten counts. The CDR3 is CATSRDSNTEAFF. Here the CDR3 DNA reads TGTGCCACCAGCAGAGATTCGAACACTGAAGCTTTCTTT. The V call is TRBV15, the J call TRBJ1-1; D not resolved. This CDR3 is built from 13 residues. The germline V gene encodes CDR1 LNHNV and CDR2 YYDKDF (reference sequence). Trimming stripped 0 bases from V and 1 base from J, with 3 bases between.

This clonotype has at least ten counts. The chain is built from TRBV7-3 and TRBJ1-2; D perhaps matches TRBD1 (6 bases). The germline gives CDR1 SGHTA, CDR2 FQGTGA. V lost 5 bases and J 2 bases, leaving 9 bases between the germline ends. This CDR3 has 13 amino acids. CDR3 DNA: TGTGCCAGCAGCGCAGGACAGAACTATGGCTACACCTTC. Protein product: CASSAGQNYGYTF.